Presented here are 3 T cell receptor beta chains from one specimen sequenced in a study of a mutant IDH1 vaccine in newly diagnosed glioma. No cognate antigen is known for these TCRs. Time point described: week 5, during vaccination. Every vaccine dose comprised 300 ug of mutant IDH1 20-mer peptide plus topical imiquimod. Libraries were prepared by immunoSEQ multiplex PCR; TCRdb keeps only in-frame clonotypes and omits some of them. The table records around 56,000 clones, 65% to 90% of them present only once. This material consisted of PBMCs, taken from a glioma patient whose treatment included an IDH1 peptide vaccine. The receptors were sampled from a woman aged 18-29 years with glioma. Some clones in this sample may be carry-over from other donors' samples.

The V gene is TRBV9, the J gene TRBJ2-7; D not resolved. With 5 bases removed from V and 2 bases from J, the gap between germline ends came to 8 bases. This CDR3 has 12 amino acids. Germline V gene data show CDR1 as SGDLS and CDR2 as YYNGEE. The DNA for the CDR3 is TGTGCCAGCAGTAGTACAGCCTACGAGCAGTACTTC. This encodes CASSSTAYEQYF.

V usage is TRBV5-4 and J usage is TRBJ1-2; 9 bases align to TRBD1. Germline V gene data show CDR1 as SGHNT and CDR2 as YYREEE (reference sequence). V shed 2 bases and J 1 base; nucleotides not matched to a gene: 6. This CDR3 spans 16 amino acids. For the CDR3, the DNA is TGTGCCAGCAGCTTTTGGGAGACAGGGGGTAACTATGGCTACACCTTC. Its protein product is CASSFWETGGNYGYTF.

V and J are TRBV6-4 and TRBJ2-3, with 9 bases matching TRBD2. This CDR3 comprises 15 residues. Per germline, CDR1 MRHNA and CDR2 SNTAGT. Losses at the gene ends were 0 bases for V and 6 bases for J; bases not matched to a gene: 4. The CDR3 DNA reads as TGTGCCAGCAGTGACTCTGCGGGGGGGATGGATACGCAGTATTTT. Translation gives CASSDSAGGMDTQYF.